The 28 T cell receptor beta chains below all came from one sample that was sequenced in a study of technical replicates of blood from a handful of donors. The repertoire was sequenced with immunoSEQ multiplex PCR; TCRdb's copy has only in-frame clones and lacks some. The sample includes approximately 73,000 clones, 85% to 95% of them seen just once. Sequencing was carried out using T cells isolated from PBMCs. The receptors were gathered from a human donor in good health.

The rearrangement joins TRBV27 to TRBJ1-5, with TRBD1 as a possible D gene (6 bases). The CDR3 totals 17 residues. V shed 6 bases and J shed 3 bases, with 21 bases lying between them. Germline loops: CDR1 MNHEY, CDR2 SMNVEV (reference sequence). CDR3 residues: CASSVFGTGQLNQPQHF. CDR3 DNA: TGTGCCAGCAGCGTATTTGGCACCGGACAGCTCAATCAGCCCCAGCATTTT.

The rearrangement joins TRBV11-3 to TRBJ1-4; 8 bases line up with TRBD1. The junction had 1 base not matched to a gene; V was cut back by 3 bases and J by 7 bases. The germline gives CDR1 SGHNT, CDR2 YENEEA. The CDR3 is made up of 13 amino acids. The CDR3 loop reads CASSFDRGEKLFF. The CDR3 nucleotides are TGTGCCAGCAGCTTTGACAGGGGTGAAAAACTGTTTTTT.

The chain employs TRBV6-1 and TRBJ2-7; D may be TRBD2 (6 bases). CDR1 MNHNS and CDR2 SASEGT come from the germline V gene. This CDR3 region has 12 residues. V was pared by 5 bases and J by 7 bases, with 12 bases between. CDR3 residues: CASSTSYWEQYF. The CDR3 DNA reads TGTGCCAGCAGTACTAGCTATTGGGAGCAGTACTTC.

The chain is built from TRBV19 and TRBJ2-5; 10 nucleotides line up with TRBD2. This CDR3 comprises 17 residues. With 8 bases clipped from V and 5 bases from J, the junction kept 17 bases outside the gene matches. The germline V gene has CDR1 LNHDA and CDR2 SQIVND (reference sequence). The CDR3 DNA is TGTGCCAGTCCCCTTGGGCTAGCGGGAGAAGTCGGGGAGACCCAGTACTTC. It is translated as CASPLGLAGEVGETQYF.

This clone was observed a handful of times. The chain combines TRBV6-5 with TRBJ1-5; D is possibly TRBD1 (6 bases). Germline values: CDR1 MNHEY, CDR2 SVGAGI. This CDR3 spans 14 amino acids. The ends were cut back, 6 bases at V and 5 bases at J, with 14 bases in the middle. DNA for the CDR3: TGTGCCAGCAGAAGGGTGGGGGGGCATCAGCCCCAGCATTTT. Translating it yields CASRRVGGHQPQHF.

The chain joins TRBV11-3 to TRBJ2-5; TRBD2 matches at 16 bases. V lost 5 bases to trimming and J lost 4 bases; unmatched junction nucleotides: 10. Per germline, CDR1 SGHNT and CDR2 YENEEA. The CDR3 has 18 residues. CDR3 amino acids: CASSPRGTSGRATETQYF. In nucleotides, the CDR3 is TGTGCCAGCAGCCCAAGGGGGACTAGCGGGAGGGCCACAGAGACCCAGTACTTC.

The V and J genes are TRBV5-4 and TRBJ1-2; a weak D match, TRBD1 (6 bases). V lost 0 bases and J lost 4, with 7 bases in between. The CDR3 has 13 amino acids. Germline V gene sequence: CDR1 SGHNT, CDR2 YYREEE (reference sequence). As DNA, the CDR3 is TGTGCCAGCAGCTTGGTAGGGGGCTATGGCTACACCTTC. Amino acid sequence: CASSLVGGYGYTF.

The chain carries TRBV6-6 and TRBJ2-2; 7 bases map to TRBD2. CDR1 and CDR2 from the germline V gene are MNHNY and SVGAGI (reference sequence). V shed 8 bases and J 6 bases; nucleotides not matched to a gene: 12. The CDR3 loop spans 15 amino acids. This chain's CDR3 is CASLRGLGRSGELFF. The DNA for the CDR3 is TGTGCCAGCCTAAGAGGACTAGGAAGATCCGGGGAGCTGTTTTTT.

This clone came up once. CDR3 amino acids: CASSPSGGIDTEAFF. As DNA, the CDR3 is TGTGCCAGCTCCCCCAGCGGGGGGATCGACACTGAAGCTTTCTTT. The chain couples TRBV13 to TRBJ1-1, with a tentative D call TRBD1 (5 bases). Trimming removed 8 bases from V and 3 bases from J, with 19 bases in between. This CDR3 has 15 residues. CDR1 PRHDT and CDR2 FYEKMQ come from the germline V gene (reference sequence).

This clone came up a few times. The chain couples TRBV4-3 to TRBJ2-4, with D hard to call. The length of the CDR3 is 16 residues. V gave up 0 bases and J gave up 0 bases, with 9 bases separating them. From germline, CDR1 is LGHNA and CDR2 YSLEER. Written as DNA, the CDR3 is TGCGCCAGCAGCCAAGATTCCCCTTTAGCCAAAAACATTCAGTACTTC. Protein sequence: CASSQDSPLAKNIQYF.

The genes are TRBV2 and TRBJ1-1; weak D call: TRBD1 (6 bases). The CDR3 extends over 15 amino acids. Germline CDR1 is SNHLY and CDR2 is FYNNEI. The ends were cut back, 2 bases at V and 5 bases at J, with 15 bases in the middle. The DNA of the CDR3 is TGTGCCAGCAGTGAAACCAGGGGCCTTATTACTGAAGCTTTCTTT. This sequence encodes CASSETRGLITEAFF.

The rearrangement links TRBV9 to TRBJ1-5; maybe TRBD1 (5 bases). CDR3 length: 15 residues. V lost 3 bases, J lost 0 bases, and 10 bases lay in between. The V gene's germline CDR1 is SGDLS and CDR2 YYNGEE. Here the CDR3 DNA reads TGTGCCAGCAGCGAGCAGGGATATAGCAATCAGCCCCAGCATTTT. Amino acids: CASSEQGYSNQPQHF.

The chain has TRBV7-2 and TRBJ2-7; 10 bases fit TRBD2. The V segment lost 2 bases and the J segment 4 bases; nucleotides outside the gene matches: 8. Germline assignment: CDR1 SGHTA and CDR2 FQGNSA. The CDR3 length is 16 residues. CDR3 in amino acids: CASSLTSGMGTYEQYF. CDR3 nucleotide sequence: TGTGCCAGCAGCTTAACTAGCGGGATGGGGACGTACGAGCAGTACTTC.

The chain uses TRBV21-1 and TRBJ1-1. TRBV21-1 is noted as a pseudogene. This CDR3 comprises 17 residues. CDR3 DNA sequence: TGTGCCAGCAGCAAAGATCCGGGGATCGGAGTGAACACTGAAGCTTTCTTT. Encoded protein: CASSKDPGIGVNTEAFF.

This chain links TRBV15 with TRBJ1-4; D unclear. Germline V gene sequence: CDR1 LNHNV, CDR2 YYDKDF (reference sequence). The V end was cut by 4 bases, the J end by 10 bases, with 13 bases between. The CDR3 has 13 residues. The CDR3 coding sequence is TGTGCCACCAGCACGAGAAGGGAGGGAAAACTGTTTTTT. Protein product: CATSTRREGKLFF.

The chain recombines TRBV28 with TRBJ2-3; 7 bases are shared with TRBD2. CDR3 length: 16 residues. After removal of 5 bases from V and 3 bases from J, the junction contained 11 bases not matched to a gene. Germline V gene sequence: CDR1 MDHEN, CDR2 SYDVKM. The CDR3 DNA reads as TGTGCCAGCAGTCCTGACCGCGGGAGTTTGACAGATACGCAGTATTTT. Its protein product is CASSPDRGSLTDTQYF.

The chain carries TRBV5-6 and TRBJ2-7; the D gene is possibly TRBD2 (6 bases). Trimming took off 4 bases at V and 0 bases at J, with 14 bases between the two ends. Per the germline V gene, CDR1 is SGHDT and CDR2 is YYEEEE. This CDR3 has 15 residues. This CDR3 reads CASSRSGTGSYEQYF. CDR3 nucleotides: TGTGCCAGCAGCCGATCGGGGACTGGCTCCTACGAGCAGTACTTC.

The J gene is TRBJ2-2, the V gene TRBV6-1; a weak D match, TRBD1 (6 bases). Looked up from germline, CDR1 is MNHNS and CDR2 is SASEGT. This CDR3 region has 13 residues. The V and J ends lost 6 bases and 9 bases respectively, with 14 bases between them. CDR3 protein: CASRDLQGRELFF. CDR3 DNA sequence: TGTGCCAGCAGGGATTTACAGGGACGGGAGCTGTTTTTT.

The genes are TRBV6-1 and TRBJ2-4; 7 nucleotides match TRBD2. Germline V gene lookup returns CDR1 MNHNS and CDR2 SASEGT. CDR3 length equals 15 residues. V dropped 2 bases and J dropped 5; count of bases not matched to a gene: 6. CDR3 DNA: TGTGCCAGCAGTGAACTGGGAGGGATCCAAAACATTCAGTACTTC. Translated: CASSELGGIQNIQYF.

The gene calls are TRBV7-3 and TRBJ1-1; D might be TRBD1 (5 bases). CDR1 is SGHTA and CDR2 is FQGTGA in the germline V gene. Trimming removed 2 bases from V and 1 base from J, with 8 bases in between. CDR3 length: 14 amino acids. For the CDR3, the DNA is TGTGCCAGCAGCTTAGCAGGGCCGAACACTGAAGCTTTCTTT. Encoded protein: CASSLAGPNTEAFF.

This chain links TRBV2 with TRBJ2-7; no definite D call. The CDR3 totals 15 residues. V was trimmed by 3 bases and J by 0 bases, leaving 12 bases between them. Germline CDR1 is SNHLY and CDR2 is FYNNEI. CDR3 sequence reads: CASSELSYSSYEQYF. In DNA, the CDR3 is TGTGCCAGCAGTGAGTTAAGCTATAGCTCCTACGAGCAGTACTTC.

This sequence joins TRBV27 and TRBJ2-1; 8 bases map to TRBD1. Losses at the gene ends were 3 bases for V and 7 bases for J; bases not matched to a gene: 5. This CDR3 region has 14 residues. Per germline, CDR1 MNHEY and CDR2 SMNVEV (reference sequence). The CDR3 loop reads CASSFWTGLNEQFF. DNA of the CDR3: TGTGCCAGCAGTTTCTGGACAGGGCTAAATGAGCAGTTCTTC.

V is TRBV11-3 and J is TRBJ2-7; a weak D match, TRBD1 (6 bases). Trimming removed 5 bases from V and 0 bases from J, with 8 bases in between. CDR3 length: 13 amino acids. The germline gives CDR1 SGHNT, CDR2 YENEEA. The CDR3 region has the DNA TGTGCCAGCAGCCCAGGGGTCTCCTACGAGCAGTACTTC. It yields the protein CASSPGVSYEQYF.

The chain has TRBV9 and TRBJ1-4; 8 bases are shared with TRBD1. The CDR3 length is 14 residues. Germline-derived CDR1 and CDR2 are SGDLS and YYNGEE. V lost 5 bases and J lost 7; bases outside the gene matches: 7. CDR3 region: CASSSGTGPEKLFF. The CDR3 nucleotides read TGTGCCAGCAGTTCCGGGACAGGTCCTGAAAAACTGTTTTTT. The full variable domain, in which reference TRBV9 and TRBJ1-4 provide the parts outside the CDR3, is DSGVTQTPKHLITATGQRVTLRCSPRSGDLSVYWYQQSLDQGLQFLIQYYNGEERAKGNILERFSAQQFPDLHSELNLSSLELGDSALYFCASSSGTGPEKLFFGSGTQLSVL.

The chain employs TRBV12-5 and TRBJ2-7; D perhaps matches TRBD2 (5 bases). From germline, CDR1 is LGHNT and CDR2 FRNRAP. Trimming removed 1 base at V and 6 bases at J, with 28 bases between. CDR3 length: 19 residues. CDR3 in amino acids: CASGLAGRNHLIGVLEQYF. CDR3 nucleotide sequence: TGTGCTAGTGGTTTGGCGGGTAGGAATCATCTGATCGGGGTCCTCGAGCAGTACTTC.

The chain has TRBV28 and TRBJ2-3; the match to TRBD2 covers 7 bases. The germline CDR1 and CDR2 sequences are MDHEN and SYDVKM. Trimming cost V 5 bases and J 0 bases; bases outside gene matches: 8. The CDR3 covers 16 residues. CDR3 coding DNA: TGTGCCAGCAGTACAATTCCGGGACTAAGCACAGATACGCAGTATTTT. It specifies CASSTIPGLSTDTQYF.

The rearrangement uses TRBV5-1 and TRBJ2-5, with TRBD1 as a possible D gene (5 bases). Germline-derived CDR1 and CDR2 are SGHRS and YFSETQ. There are 16 residues in the CDR3. V gave up 4 bases and J gave up 2 bases, with 18 bases separating them. DNA of the CDR3: TGCGCCAGCAGCCAGGGTTTCGCCGGACAACAAGAGACCCAGTACTTC. It specifies CASSQGFAGQQETQYF.

The CDR3 here is CASSWTSPNEQFF. The CDR3 region has the DNA TGCGCCAGCAGCTGGACTAGCCCGAATGAGCAGTTCTTC. The chain is built from TRBV5-1 and TRBJ2-1, with TRBD2 identical over 8 bases. The trim removed 3 bases at V and 7 bases at J, leaving 3 bases unmatched. Looked up from germline, CDR1 is SGHRS and CDR2 is YFSETQ. The length of the CDR3 is 13 residues.